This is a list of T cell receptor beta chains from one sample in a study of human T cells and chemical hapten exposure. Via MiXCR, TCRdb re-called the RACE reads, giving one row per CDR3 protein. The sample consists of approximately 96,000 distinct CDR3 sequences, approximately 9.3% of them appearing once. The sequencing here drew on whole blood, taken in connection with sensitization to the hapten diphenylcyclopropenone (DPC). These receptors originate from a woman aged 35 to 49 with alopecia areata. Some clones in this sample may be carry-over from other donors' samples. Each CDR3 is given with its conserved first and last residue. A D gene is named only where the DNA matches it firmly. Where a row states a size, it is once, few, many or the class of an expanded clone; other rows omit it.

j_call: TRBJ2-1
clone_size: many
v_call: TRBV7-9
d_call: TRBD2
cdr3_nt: TGTGCCAGCAGCTTAGCGCCCGGGACTAGCGGGAGCCGGGGGATCAATGAGCAGTTCTTC
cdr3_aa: CASSLAPGTSGSRGINEQFF

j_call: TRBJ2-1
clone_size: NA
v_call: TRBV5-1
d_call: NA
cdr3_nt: TGCGCCAGCAGCACGGGTCGCCATGAGCAGTTCTTC
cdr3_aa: CASSTGRHEQFF

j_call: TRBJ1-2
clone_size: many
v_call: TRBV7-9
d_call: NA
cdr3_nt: TGTGCCAGCAGCTTAGGAGACAGCTACTATGGCTACACCTTC
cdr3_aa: CASSLGDSYYGYTF

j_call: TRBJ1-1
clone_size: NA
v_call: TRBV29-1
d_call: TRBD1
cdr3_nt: TGCAGCGTCGAGGACAGGGCAGGGACTGAAGCTTTCTTT
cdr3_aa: CSVEDRAGTEAFF

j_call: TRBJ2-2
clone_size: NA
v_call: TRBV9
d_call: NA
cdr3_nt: TGTGCCAGCAGCGTGGAAACTAGGCCCGGGGAGCTGTTTTTT
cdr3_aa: CASSVETRPGELFF

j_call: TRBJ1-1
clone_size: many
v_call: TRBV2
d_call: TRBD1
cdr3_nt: TGTGCCAGCAGACCGGGACAGGGGGCCCAAATGAACACTGAAGCTTTCTTT
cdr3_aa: CASRPGQGAQMNTEAFF

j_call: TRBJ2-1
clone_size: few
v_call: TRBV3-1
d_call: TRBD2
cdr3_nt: TGTGCCAGCCGAATAGCGGGAGGGCACAATGAGCAGTTCTTC
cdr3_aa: CASRIAGGHNEQFF

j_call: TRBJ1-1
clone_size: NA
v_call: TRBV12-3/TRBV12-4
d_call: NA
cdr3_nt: TGTGCCAGCAGTTTAGCGCAGGCCAGGGCAGGAGGCACTGAAGCTTTCTTT
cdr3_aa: CASSLAQARAGGTEAFF

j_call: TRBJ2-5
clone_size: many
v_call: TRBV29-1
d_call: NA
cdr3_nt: TGCAGCGTTGGGGGCAGGGGCCCCCAAGAGACCCAGTACTTC
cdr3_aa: CSVGGRGPQETQYF

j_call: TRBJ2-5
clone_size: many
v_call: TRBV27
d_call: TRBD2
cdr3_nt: TGTGCCAGCAGTTCCGAAACTAGCGGGAGAATAGAGACCCAGTACTTC
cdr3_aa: CASSSETSGRIETQYF

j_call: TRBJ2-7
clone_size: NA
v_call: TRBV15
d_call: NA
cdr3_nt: TGTGCCACCAGCAGAGATGGGGGGCCCTACGAGCAGTACTTC
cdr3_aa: CATSRDGGPYEQYF

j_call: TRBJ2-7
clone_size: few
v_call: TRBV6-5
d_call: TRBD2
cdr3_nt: TGTGCCAGCAGTCCCCTAGCGGGGGGCTACGAGCAGTACTTC
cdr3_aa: CASSPLAGGYEQYF

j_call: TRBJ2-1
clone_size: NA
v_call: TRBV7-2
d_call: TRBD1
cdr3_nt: TGTGCCAGCCGGAGGGGGGACAGGGCCTACAATGAGCAGTTCTTC
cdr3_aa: CASRRGDRAYNEQFF

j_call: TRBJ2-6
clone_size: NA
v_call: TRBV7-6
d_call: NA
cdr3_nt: TGTGCCAGCAGCCGAGAGCCCCTCTCTGGGGCCAACGTCCTGACTTTC
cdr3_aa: CASSREPLSGANVLTF

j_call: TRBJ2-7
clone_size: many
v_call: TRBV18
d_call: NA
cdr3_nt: TGTGCCAGCTCACCCCCGGCGAGTCGCGAGCAGTACTTC
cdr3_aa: CASSPPASREQYF

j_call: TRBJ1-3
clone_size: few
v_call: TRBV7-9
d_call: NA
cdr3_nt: TGTGCCAGCAGCTTAAGCGTCTCTGGAAACACCATATATTTT
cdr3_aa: CASSLSVSGNTIYF

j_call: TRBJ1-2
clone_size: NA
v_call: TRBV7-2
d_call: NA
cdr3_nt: TGTGCCAGCAGACGAGGTTTTAACTATGGCTACACCTTC
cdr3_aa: CASRRGFNYGYTF

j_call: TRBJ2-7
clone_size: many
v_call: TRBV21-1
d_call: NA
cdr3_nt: TGTGCCAGCAGCAAAGACAGTTCCTACGAGCAGTACTTC
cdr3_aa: CASSKDSSYEQYF

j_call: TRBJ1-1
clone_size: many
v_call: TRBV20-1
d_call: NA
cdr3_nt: TGCAGTGCTGATACGACAGCGGAGTTCATTCTAGAAGCTTTCTTT
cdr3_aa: CSADTTAEFILEAFF

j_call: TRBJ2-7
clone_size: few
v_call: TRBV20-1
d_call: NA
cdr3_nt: TGCAGTCATAGACTAGGGGAAAACTACGAGCAGTACTTC
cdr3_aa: CSHRLGENYEQYF

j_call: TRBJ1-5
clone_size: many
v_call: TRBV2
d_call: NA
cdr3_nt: TGTGCCAGCAGTGATCCAGGGACGTCCCAGCATTTT
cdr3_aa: CASSDPGTSQHF

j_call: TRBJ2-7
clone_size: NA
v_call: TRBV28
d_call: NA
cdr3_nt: TGTGCCAGCAGTTTCAGGAGGGGCTATCCCTACGAGCAGTACTTC
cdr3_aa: CASSFRRGYPYEQYF

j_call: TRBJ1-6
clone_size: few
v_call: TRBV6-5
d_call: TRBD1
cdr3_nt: TGTGCCAGCAATAGAGACAGGGGGCGCGATTCACCCCTCCACTTT
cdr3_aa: CASNRDRGRDSPLHF

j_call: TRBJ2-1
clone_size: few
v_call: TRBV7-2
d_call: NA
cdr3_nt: TGTGCCAGCAGCTTAGGTCGGGACACTACCTACAATGAGCAGTTCTTC
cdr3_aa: CASSLGRDTTYNEQFF

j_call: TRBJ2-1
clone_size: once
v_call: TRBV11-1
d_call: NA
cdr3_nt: TGTGCCAGCAGCTCCCGGGTAATGGGGATCCATGAGCAGTTCTTC
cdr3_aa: CASSSRVMGIHEQFF

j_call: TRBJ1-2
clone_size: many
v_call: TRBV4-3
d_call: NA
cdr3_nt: TGCGCCAGCAGCCAAGACGCCCGGACAGCGTATGGCTACACCTTC
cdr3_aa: CASSQDARTAYGYTF

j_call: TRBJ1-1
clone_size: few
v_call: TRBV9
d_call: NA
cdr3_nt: TGTGCCAGCAGCGTTGATAGGCTGAACACTGAAGCTTTCTTT
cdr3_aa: CASSVDRLNTEAFF

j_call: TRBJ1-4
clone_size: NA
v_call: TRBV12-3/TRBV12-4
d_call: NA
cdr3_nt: TGTGCCAGCAGTTCTCACGCAGGGAAAGAAAAACTGTTTTTT
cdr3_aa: CASSSHAGKEKLFF

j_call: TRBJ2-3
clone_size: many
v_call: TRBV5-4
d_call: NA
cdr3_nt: TGTGCCAGCAGCGTCCGGGCCACAGATACGCAGTATTTT
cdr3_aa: CASSVRATDTQYF

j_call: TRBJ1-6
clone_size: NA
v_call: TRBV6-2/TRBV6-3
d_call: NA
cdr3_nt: TGTGCCAGCAGTCCCACAGGCAACTATTCACCCCTCCACTTT
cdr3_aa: CASSPTGNYSPLHF